Presented here are 26 T cell receptor beta chains from one specimen sequenced in a study of PD-L1 blockade in urothelial cancer (dated by TCRdb to the late 2010s). The time point label for this specimen denotes: pretreatment peripheral blood. Library prep was done by the immunoSEQ multiplex PCR assay. Not all clones reach the TCRdb copy of this immuneACCESS table, which keeps in-frame sequences only. Checked studies attribute under half of the gap to unresolved V genes and leave the rest unexplained. The sample table shows 130,000 or so clones, and 65% to 85% are seen once. The ten largest clonotypes hold roughly 2.9% of the sample. The material was PBMCs, obtained around atezolizumab (anti-PD-L1) treatment. These receptors were obtained from a man aged 50 to 59 with urothelial cancer.

The chain employs TRBV19 and TRBJ2-7; 9 bases are shared with TRBD1. Germline-derived CDR1 and CDR2 are LNHDA and SQIVND (reference sequence). The CDR3 has 14 residues. The V and J ends lost 4 bases and 4 bases, in that order; junction bases with no gene match: 5. The CDR3 region has the DNA TGTGCCAGTAGTAGCCGGGACAGGGCGTACGAGCAGTACTTC. Translation: CASSSRDRAYEQYF.

The rearrangement uses TRBV27 and TRBJ2-7, with 10 positions matching TRBD1. Losses at the gene ends were 5 bases for V and 6 bases for J; bases not matched to a gene: 7. The CDR3 spans 14 residues. Germline V gene data show CDR1 as MNHEY and CDR2 as SMNVEV (reference sequence). The CDR3 DNA reads as TGTGCCAGCAGTAGACAGGGGGCCACTCTCGAGCAGTACTTC. Its protein is CASSRQGATLEQYF.

The chain uses TRBV5-4 and TRBJ2-1, with 10 nucleotides matching TRBD2. V shed 3 bases and J 7 bases; nucleotides not matched to a gene: 7. This CDR3 is built from 15 residues. Germline-derived CDR1 and CDR2 are SGHNT and YYREEE (reference sequence). The CDR3 region is CASSSSGLAQNEQFF. CDR3 nucleotide sequence: TGTGCCAGCAGCTCCTCGGGACTAGCGCAAAATGAGCAGTTCTTC. Full variable domain (outside the CDR3, taken from reference TRBV5-4 and TRBJ2-1): ETGVTQSPTHLIKTRGQQVTLRCSSQSGHNTVSWYQQALGQGPQFIFQYYREEENGRGNFPPRFSGLQFPNYSSELNVNALELDDSALYLCASSSSGLAQNEQFFGPGTRLTVL.

The CDR3 region has the DNA TGTGCCAGCAGCAAGGACTACCCGGGGGGCGAGCAGTACTTC. This gives the protein CASSKDYPGGEQYF. The rearrangement joins TRBV7-9 to TRBJ2-7, with 7 positions matching TRBD2. Per the germline V gene, CDR1 is SEHNR and CDR2 is FQNEAQ (reference sequence). The CDR3 has 14 amino acids. The V and J ends lost 5 bases and 6 bases, in that order; junction bases with no gene match: 10.

This rearrangement joins TRBV11-3 to TRBJ2-1; tentative D call: TRBD2 (6 bases). V lost 5 bases and J lost 9, with 14 bases in between. The CDR3 length is 13 residues. Germline V gene data show CDR1 as SGHNT and CDR2 as YENEEA. The DNA of the CDR3 is TGTGCCAGCAGCCCGCGGGGCCAGGCTGAGCAGTTCTTC. Translating gives CASSPRGQAEQFF.

This clone was observed a single time. This chain joins TRBV15 and TRBJ2-7; 9 bases are shared with TRBD2. Trimming took 0 bases from V and 3 from J; bases not matched to a gene: 12. The CDR3 consists of 18 residues. The germline gives CDR1 LNHNV, CDR2 YYDKDF (reference sequence). CDR3 sequence (DNA): TGTGCCACCAGCAGAGAGGTCTCGGCTAGCGGGGATTACTACGAGCAGTACTTC. This sequence encodes CATSREVSASGDYYEQYF.

This clone was detected only a few times. The J gene is TRBJ1-3, the V gene TRBV7-8; TRBD1 is a possible D gene (6 bases). The V end was cut by 4 bases, the J end by 4 bases, with 11 bases between. The CDR3 has 14 residues. Germline CDR1 SGHVS, CDR2 FQNEAQ. CDR3: CASSSSGQGNTIYF. The CDR3 DNA follows: TGTGCCAGCAGCTCATCGGGACAAGGAAACACCATATATTTT.

This clone occurred once. The chain carries TRBV7-2 and TRBJ2-5, with D possibly matching TRBD1 (5 bases). The CDR3 is 14 amino acids. The ends were cut back, 0 bases at V and 4 bases at J, with 9 bases in the middle. Germline lookup yields CDR1 SGHTA and CDR2 FQGNSA. Here the CDR3 DNA reads TGTGCCAGCAGCTTAGCAGGGGTAGGAGAGACCCAGTACTTC. Translation: CASSLAGVGETQYF.

CDR3 protein: CASIPDSSYEQYF. The CDR3 DNA sequence: TGTGCCAGTATTCCGGACTCCTCCTACGAGCAGTACTTC. The gene calls are TRBV7-9 and TRBJ2-7; a possible D gene is TRBD2 (5 bases). CDR1 SEHNR and CDR2 FQNEAQ come from the germline V gene (reference sequence). The V gene lost 9 bases and the J gene lost 0 bases, with 12 bases spanning the gap. The CDR3 has 13 residues.

The chain is built from TRBV19 and TRBJ1-5; the match to TRBD1 covers 11 bases. Germline V gene data show CDR1 as LNHDA and CDR2 as SQIVND (reference sequence). The CDR3 covers 14 residues. The ends lost 7 bases at V and 5 bases at J; junction bases unmatched: 4. This CDR3 reads CASMGTGGYQPQHF. The CDR3 DNA reads TGTGCCAGTATGGGGACAGGGGGTTATCAGCCCCAGCATTTT.

The chain links TRBV6-6 to TRBJ1-5, with TRBD1 as a possible D gene (5 bases). Germline V CDR1 and CDR2: MNHNY, SVGAGI (reference sequence). The ends were cut back, 1 base at V and 4 bases at J, with 8 bases in the middle. The CDR3 covers 14 residues. CDR3 DNA sequence: TGTGCCAGCAGTTACTTTGACAGAAATCAGCCCCAGCATTTT. Its translation is CASSYFDRNQPQHF.

The V call is TRBV28, the J call TRBJ1-2; weak D call: TRBD1 (6 bases). Germline CDR1 is MDHEN and CDR2 is SYDVKM. The germline V and J ends were trimmed by 2 bases and 6 bases, with 10 bases remaining between them. CDR3 size: 13 residues. CDR3 sequence reads: CASSLHRDHGYTF. In DNA, the CDR3 is TGTGCCAGCAGTTTACACAGGGATCATGGCTACACCTTC.

This clone appeared a single time. J is TRBJ2-1 and V is TRBV2, with D unresolved. CDR1 and CDR2 from the germline V gene are SNHLY and FYNNEI. This CDR3 comprises 11 residues. Trimming stripped 2 bases from V and 8 bases from J, with 4 bases between. CDR3 DNA: TGTGCCAGCAGTGAAATCGATGAGCAGTTCTTC. It is translated as CASSEIDEQFF.

The rearrangement links TRBV7-9 to TRBJ1-1; D gene unclear. In germline, CDR1 is SEHNR, CDR2 FQNEAQ (reference sequence). This CDR3 is built from 13 residues. Trimming cost V 1 base and J 10 bases, with 13 bases left between them. The CDR3 spells CASSLGTTNRAFF. CDR3 nucleotides: TGTGCCAGCAGCTTAGGTACAACTAATAGAGCTTTCTTT.

The chain carries TRBV6-6 and TRBJ1-2, with a tentative D call TRBD1 (5 bases). Germline CDR1 and CDR2: MNHNY and SVGAGI (reference sequence). Between the trimmed V and J ends, which lost 1 base and 4 bases, there was a span of 7 bases. This CDR3 contains 13 residues. DNA for the CDR3: TGTGCCAGCAGTTACTGGAGGGGCTATGGCTACACCTTC. Amino acids: CASSYWRGYGYTF.

The chain links TRBV7-9 to TRBJ1-1; TRBD1 is a possible D gene (5 bases). Deletions cut 2 bases from V and 1 base from J, with 8 bases between. The germline V gene encodes CDR1 SEHNR and CDR2 FQNEAQ (reference sequence). The CDR3 contains 14 residues. This chain's CDR3 is CASSLSGANTEAFF. As DNA, the CDR3 is TGTGCCAGCAGCTTATCTGGGGCGAACACTGAAGCTTTCTTT.

This rearrangement joins TRBV27 to TRBJ1-2; TRBD1 is a possible D gene (6 bases). Germline-derived CDR1 and CDR2 are MNHEY and SMNVEV (reference sequence). Trimming cost V 6 bases and J 4 bases, with 15 bases left between them. CDR3 length equals 14 residues. The CDR3 loop is CASSPTGFGYGYTF. CDR3 coding DNA: TGTGCCAGCAGCCCCACAGGGTTTGGCTATGGCTACACCTTC.

The CDR3 DNA reads as TGTGCCAGCAGACCCAACAGGGGGCACTACAATGAGCAGTTCTTC. It translates to CASRPNRGHYNEQFF. The chain joins TRBV6-5 to TRBJ2-1; the match to TRBD1 covers 9 bases. The germline V gene encodes CDR1 MNHEY and CDR2 SVGAGI. The V and J ends lost 6 bases and 3 bases, in that order; junction bases with no gene match: 6. This CDR3 is 15 amino acids long.

The chain joins TRBV11-3 to TRBJ1-5; a possible D gene is TRBD1 (6 bases). Germline CDR1 SGHNT, CDR2 YENEEA. V lost 8 bases and J lost 2, with 25 bases in between. The length of the CDR3 is 18 residues. CDR3 sequence reads: CASGLRQAGPQGNQPQHF. In DNA form, the CDR3 reads TGTGCCAGCGGCCTGCGACAGGCCGGACCTCAAGGCAATCAGCCCCAGCATTTT.

This chain links TRBV13 with TRBJ1-5; 7 bases align to TRBD1. J gave up 4 bases and V 5 bases, and 17 bases lay outside the gene matches. Germline assignment: CDR1 PRHDT and CDR2 FYEKMQ (reference sequence). There are 18 residues in the CDR3. The CDR3 spells CASSRGKFPGQKNQPQHF. In DNA form, the CDR3 reads TGTGCCAGCAGCCGTGGCAAGTTTCCGGGACAGAAGAATCAGCCCCAGCATTTT.

V usage is TRBV28 and J usage is TRBJ2-7; D possibly corresponds to TRBD2 (5 bases). This CDR3 comprises 15 residues. Germline V gives CDR1 MDHEN, CDR2 SYDVKM. V was cut by 6 bases and J by 1 base, with 16 bases left in between. The CDR3: CASREGQRKSYEQYF. The CDR3 DNA is TGTGCCAGCAGAGAGGGCCAGCGGAAGTCCTACGAGCAGTACTTC.

The V call is TRBV6-6, the J call TRBJ2-2; 7 bases align to TRBD2. Germline CDR1 and CDR2: MNHNY and SVGAGI (reference sequence). Losses at the gene ends were 6 bases for V and 1 base for J; bases not matched to a gene: 5. This CDR3 is 15 amino acids long. As DNA, the CDR3 is TGTGCCAGCAGCCTAAGCGGGATGAACACCGGGGAGCTGTTTTTT. Its translation: CASSLSGMNTGELFF.

The chain is built from TRBV28 and TRBJ2-2; the D is unclear. The germline V and J ends were trimmed by 6 bases and 0 bases, with 11 bases remaining between them. In germline, CDR1 is MDHEN, CDR2 SYDVKM. The CDR3 consists of 15 residues. CDR3: CASRTATANTGELFF. In DNA, the CDR3 is TGTGCCAGCAGAACAGCTACCGCGAACACCGGGGAGCTGTTTTTT.

This clone was observed once. The chain uses TRBV9 and TRBJ2-5; 14 bases line up with TRBD2. This CDR3 has 16 amino acids. Germline loops: CDR1 SGDLS, CDR2 YYNGEE. Unmatched junction bases numbered 7, after V lost 4 bases and J lost 5 bases. In nucleotides, the CDR3 is TGTGCCAGCAGCCCGGGACTAGCGGGAGTAATGGAGACCCAGTACTTC. This encodes CASSPGLAGVMETQYF. Complete variable domain (other parts from reference TRBV9 and TRBJ2-5): DSGVTQTPKHLITATGQRVTLRCSPRSGDLSVYWYQQSLDQGLQFLIQYYNGEERAKGNILERFSAQQFPDLHSELNLSSLELGDSALYFCASSPGLAGVMETQYFGPGTRLLVL.

J is TRBJ2-7 and V is TRBV28, with D possibly being TRBD2 (5 bases). Between the trimmed V and J ends, which lost 6 bases and 7 bases, there was a span of 19 bases. Germline assignment: CDR1 MDHEN and CDR2 SYDVKM. The length of the CDR3 is 14 residues. CDR3 sequence: CASRPEGSTSEQYF. CDR3 DNA sequence: TGTGCCAGCAGGCCCGAGGGCTCCACCTCTGAGCAGTACTTC.

The chain carries TRBV5-4 and TRBJ1-2; unclear D gene. The germline V gene encodes CDR1 SGHNT and CDR2 YYREEE (reference sequence). There are 17 residues in the CDR3. The V end was cut by 0 bases, the J end by 2 bases, with 17 bases between. The CDR3 region is CASSLVRGTYANYGYTF. The CDR3 DNA reads as TGTGCCAGCAGCTTGGTAAGAGGTACCTACGCAAACTATGGCTACACCTTC.